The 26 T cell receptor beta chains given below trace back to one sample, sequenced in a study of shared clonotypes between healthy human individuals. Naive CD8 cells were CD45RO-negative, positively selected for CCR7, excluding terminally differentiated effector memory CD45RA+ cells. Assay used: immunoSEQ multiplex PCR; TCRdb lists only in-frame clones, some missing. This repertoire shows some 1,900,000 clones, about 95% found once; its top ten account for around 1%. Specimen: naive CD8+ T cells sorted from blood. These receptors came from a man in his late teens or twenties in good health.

The CDR3 DNA reads TGCGCCAGCAGTGAGAACCGGGACTACGGGGGATATGAGCAGTTCTTC. Translation gives CASSENRDYGGYEQFF. The chain couples TRBV10-1 to TRBJ2-1; 7 bases match TRBD2. This CDR3 contains 16 residues. Germline CDR1 WNHNN, CDR2 SYGVQD (reference sequence). V lost 2 bases, J lost 8 bases, and 12 bases stayed unmatched.

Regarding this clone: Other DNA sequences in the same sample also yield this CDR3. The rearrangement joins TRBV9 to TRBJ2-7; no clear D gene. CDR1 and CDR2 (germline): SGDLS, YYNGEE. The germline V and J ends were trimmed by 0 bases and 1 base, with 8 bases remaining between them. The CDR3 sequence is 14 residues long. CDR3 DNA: TGTGCCAGCAGCGTAGGGTCCCCATCCTACGAGCAGTACTTC. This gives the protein CASSVGSPSYEQYF.

CDR3 protein: CASSRGGLAGPYNEQFF. The CDR3 nucleotides read TGTGCCAGCAGCCGGGGAGGGCTAGCGGGACCTTACAATGAGCAGTTCTTC. This chain connects TRBV14 to TRBJ2-1; 9 bases align to TRBD2. CDR1 and CDR2 from the germline V gene are SGHDN and FVKESK. The CDR3 contains 17 residues. Trimming cost V 4 bases and J 4 bases; bases outside gene matches: 11.

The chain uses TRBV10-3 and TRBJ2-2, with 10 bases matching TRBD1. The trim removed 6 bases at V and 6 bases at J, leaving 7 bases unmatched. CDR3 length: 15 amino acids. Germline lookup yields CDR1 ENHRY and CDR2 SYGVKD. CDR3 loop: CAISYPGQGSGELFF. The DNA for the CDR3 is TGTGCCATCAGCTACCCGGGACAGGGGTCCGGGGAGCTGTTTTTT.

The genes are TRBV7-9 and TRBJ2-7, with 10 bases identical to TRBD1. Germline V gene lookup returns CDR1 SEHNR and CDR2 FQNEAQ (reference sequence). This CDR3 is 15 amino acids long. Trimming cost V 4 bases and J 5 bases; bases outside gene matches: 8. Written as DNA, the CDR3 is TGTGCCAGCAGCTCCACGTGGGACAGGGGTAACGAGCAGTACTTC. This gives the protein CASSSTWDRGNEQYF. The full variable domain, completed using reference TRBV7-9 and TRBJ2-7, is DTGVSQNPRHKITKRGQNVTFRCDPISEHNRLYWYRQTLGQGPEFLTYFQNEAQLEKSRLLSDRFSAERPKGSFSTLEIQRTEQGDSAMYLCASSSTWDRGNEQYFGPGTRLTVT.

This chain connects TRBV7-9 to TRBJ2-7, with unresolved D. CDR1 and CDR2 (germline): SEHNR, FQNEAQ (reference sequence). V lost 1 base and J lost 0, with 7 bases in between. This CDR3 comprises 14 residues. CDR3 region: CASSLDGVSYEQYF. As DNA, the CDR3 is TGTGCCAGCAGCTTAGATGGTGTCTCCTACGAGCAGTACTTC.

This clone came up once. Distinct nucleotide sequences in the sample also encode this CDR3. The CDR3 bases are TGTGCCAGTAGTATAGTGGGACAGAGCTACGAGCAGTACTTC. It yields the protein CASSIVGQSYEQYF. The chain links TRBV19 to TRBJ2-7; TRBD1 aligns across 7 bases. V gave up 1 base and J gave up 3 bases; unmatched junction bases: 3. The CDR3 contains 14 residues. From germline, CDR1 is LNHDA and CDR2 SQIVND (reference sequence).

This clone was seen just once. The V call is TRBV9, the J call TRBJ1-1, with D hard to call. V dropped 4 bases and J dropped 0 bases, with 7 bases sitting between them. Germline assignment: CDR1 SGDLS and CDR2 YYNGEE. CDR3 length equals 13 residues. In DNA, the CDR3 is TGTGCCAGCAGCCCCTATTTGAACACTGAAGCTTTCTTT. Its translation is CASSPYLNTEAFF.

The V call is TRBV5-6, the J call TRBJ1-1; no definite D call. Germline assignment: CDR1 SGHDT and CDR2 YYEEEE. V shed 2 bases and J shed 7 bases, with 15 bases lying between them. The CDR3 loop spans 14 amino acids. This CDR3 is CASSFPTGRNEAFF. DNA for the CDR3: TGTGCCAGCAGCTTTCCGACGGGAAGAAATGAAGCTTTCTTT. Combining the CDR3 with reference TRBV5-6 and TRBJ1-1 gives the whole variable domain DAGVTQSPTHLIKTRGQQVTLRCSPKSGHDTVSWYQQALGQGPQFIFQYYEEEERQRGNFPDRFSGHQFPNYSSELNVNALLLGDSALYLCASSFPTGRNEAFFGQGTRLTVV.

The CDR3 loop reads CASSPRVGGELFF. The CDR3 DNA reads as TGCGCCAGCAGCCCCCGTGTAGGCGGGGAGCTGTTTTTT. The genes are TRBV4-1 and TRBJ2-2; the D is unclear. CDR1 MGHRA and CDR2 YSYEKL come from the germline V gene. Trimming removed 4 bases from V and 7 bases from J, with 10 bases in between. The CDR3 runs 13 residues.

The CDR3: CASSFVPGEQFF. The CDR3 DNA is TGTGCCAGCAGCTTCGTCCCTGGAGAGCAGTTCTTC. This chain links TRBV7-9 with TRBJ2-1; D call uncertain. Germline values: CDR1 SEHNR, CDR2 FQNEAQ (reference sequence). The CDR3 length is 12 residues. The germline V and J ends were trimmed by 3 bases and 10 bases, with 10 bases remaining between them.

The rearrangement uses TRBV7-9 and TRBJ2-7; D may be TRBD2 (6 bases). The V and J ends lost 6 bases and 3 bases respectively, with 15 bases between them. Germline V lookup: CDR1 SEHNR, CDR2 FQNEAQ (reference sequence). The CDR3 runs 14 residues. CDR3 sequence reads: CASRTGPGDYEQYF. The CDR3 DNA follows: TGTGCCAGCAGAACGGGACCGGGGGACTACGAGCAGTACTTC.

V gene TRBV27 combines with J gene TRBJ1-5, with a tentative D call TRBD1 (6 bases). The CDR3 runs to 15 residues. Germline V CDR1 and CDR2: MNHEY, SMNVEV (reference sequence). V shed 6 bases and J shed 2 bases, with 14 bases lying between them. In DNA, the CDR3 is TGTGCCAGCAGCGAGTGGGGGCGCGGCAATCAGCCCCAGCATTTT. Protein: CASSEWGRGNQPQHF.

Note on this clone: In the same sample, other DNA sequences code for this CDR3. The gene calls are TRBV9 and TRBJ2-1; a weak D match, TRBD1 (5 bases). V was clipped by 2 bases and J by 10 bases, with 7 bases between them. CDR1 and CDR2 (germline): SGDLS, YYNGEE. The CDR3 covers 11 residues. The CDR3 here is CASSVGHEQFF. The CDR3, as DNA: TGTGCCAGCAGCGTTGGACACGAGCAGTTCTTC.

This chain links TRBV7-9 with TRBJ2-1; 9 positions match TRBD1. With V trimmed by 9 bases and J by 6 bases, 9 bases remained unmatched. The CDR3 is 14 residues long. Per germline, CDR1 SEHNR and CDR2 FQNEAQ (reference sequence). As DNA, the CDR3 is TGTGCCAGTGACACGGGACAGGGCCTCAATGAGCAGTTCTTC. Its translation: CASDTGQGLNEQFF.

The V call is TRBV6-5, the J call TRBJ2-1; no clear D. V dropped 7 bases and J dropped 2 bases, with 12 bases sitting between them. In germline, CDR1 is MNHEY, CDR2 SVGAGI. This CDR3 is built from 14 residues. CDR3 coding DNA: TGTGCCAGCATCCGACCCTCGCCCTACAATGAGCAGTTCTTC. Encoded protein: CASIRPSPYNEQFF.

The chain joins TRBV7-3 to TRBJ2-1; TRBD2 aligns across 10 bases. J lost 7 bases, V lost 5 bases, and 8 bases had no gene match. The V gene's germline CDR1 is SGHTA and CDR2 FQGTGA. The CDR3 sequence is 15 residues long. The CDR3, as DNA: TGTGCCAGCAGCCTACTAGCGGGGATGGATAATGAGCAGTTCTTC. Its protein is CASSLLAGMDNEQFF.

For the CDR3, the DNA is TGTGCCAGCAGTTTCCGTGGGATCCTCTACGAGCAGTACTTC. It is translated as CASSFRGILYEQYF. This chain connects TRBV27 to TRBJ2-7; unclear D gene. V dropped 3 bases and J dropped 3 bases, with 12 bases sitting between them. Germline V gene lookup returns CDR1 MNHEY and CDR2 SMNVEV (reference sequence). This CDR3 spans 14 amino acids.

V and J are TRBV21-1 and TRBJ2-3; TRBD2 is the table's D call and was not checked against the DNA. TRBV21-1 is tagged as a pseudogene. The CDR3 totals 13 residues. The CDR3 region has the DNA TGTGCCAGCAGCAAAGTCGGACCGGGGGAGCAGTATTTT. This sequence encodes CASSKVGPGEQYF.

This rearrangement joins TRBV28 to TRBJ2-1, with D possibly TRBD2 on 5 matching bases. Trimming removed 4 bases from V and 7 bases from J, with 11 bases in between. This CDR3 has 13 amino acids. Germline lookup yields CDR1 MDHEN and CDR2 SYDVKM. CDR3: CASSSTGSNEQFF. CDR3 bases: TGTGCCAGCAGTTCTACGGGATCAAATGAGCAGTTCTTC.

The CDR3 DNA follows: TGTGCCAGCAGTGAACCCGAACGGGATGGATTCGCGTACAATGAGCAGTTCTTC. This sequence encodes CASSEPERDGFAYNEQFF. The chain carries TRBV25-1 and TRBJ2-1; D is perhaps TRBD2 (5 bases). The CDR3 sequence is 18 residues long. The germline gives CDR1 MGHDK, CDR2 SYGVNS. The V and J ends lost 2 bases and 4 bases respectively, with 21 bases between them.

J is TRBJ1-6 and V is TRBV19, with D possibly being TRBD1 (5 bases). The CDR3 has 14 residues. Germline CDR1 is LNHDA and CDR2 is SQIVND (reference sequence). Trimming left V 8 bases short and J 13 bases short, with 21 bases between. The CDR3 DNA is TGTGCCAGTCACGAGGGGCAGGGCGGGATGCCCCTCCACTTT. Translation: CASHEGQGGMPLHF.

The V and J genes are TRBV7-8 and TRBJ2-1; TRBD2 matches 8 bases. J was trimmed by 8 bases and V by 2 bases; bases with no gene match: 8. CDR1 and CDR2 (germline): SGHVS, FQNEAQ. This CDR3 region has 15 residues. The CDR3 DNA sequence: TGTGCCAGCAGCTTACCAGCGGGAGTCCTTTATGAGCAGTTCTTC. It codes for CASSLPAGVLYEQFF.

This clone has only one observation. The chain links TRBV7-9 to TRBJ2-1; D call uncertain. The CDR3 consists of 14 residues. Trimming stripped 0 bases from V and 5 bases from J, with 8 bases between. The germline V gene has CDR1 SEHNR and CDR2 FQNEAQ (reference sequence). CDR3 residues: CASSLASRDNEQFF. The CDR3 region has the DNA TGTGCCAGCAGCTTAGCGTCCAGAGACAATGAGCAGTTCTTC.

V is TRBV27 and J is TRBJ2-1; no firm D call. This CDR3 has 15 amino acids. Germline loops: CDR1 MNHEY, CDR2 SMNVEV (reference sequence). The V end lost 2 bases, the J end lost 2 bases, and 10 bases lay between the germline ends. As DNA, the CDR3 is TGTGCCAGCAGTTTAAGCAGCTATCCCTACAATGAGCAGTTCTTC. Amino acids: CASSLSSYPYNEQFF.

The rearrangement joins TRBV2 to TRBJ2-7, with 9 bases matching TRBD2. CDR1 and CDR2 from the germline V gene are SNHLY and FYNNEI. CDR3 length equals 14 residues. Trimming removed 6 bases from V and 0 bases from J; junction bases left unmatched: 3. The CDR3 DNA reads TGTGCCAGCAGGGTAGCGGGGGCCTCCTACGAGCAGTACTTC. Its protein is CASRVAGASYEQYF.